These 7 T cell receptor beta chains originate from one sample sequenced in a study of cytomegalovirus exposure and HLA in healthy donors. The PCR had 60 Vbeta and 13 Jbeta primers. Measured with immunoSEQ multiplex PCR; TCRdb has only the in-frame clones, and not every one. The table includes approximately 170,000 clones, around 68% detected once. Source material: PBMCs. Receptors were obtained from a man aged 50-60 years in good health and CMV-seronegative.

This clone was seen only a few times. The chain combines TRBV4-1 with TRBJ1-4; D ambiguous. V was pared by 2 bases and J by 3 bases, with 10 bases between. CDR1 MGHRA and CDR2 YSYEKL come from the germline V gene. This CDR3 region has 15 residues. The CDR3, as DNA: TGCGCCAGCAGCCAATTCAGAGGAGCTAATGAAAAACTGTTTTTT. The encoded protein is CASSQFRGANEKLFF.

This chain links TRBV7-2 with TRBJ2-7; a possible D gene is TRBD1 (5 bases). Germline-derived CDR1 and CDR2 are SGHTA and FQGNSA. This CDR3 has 15 amino acids. Trimming stripped 4 bases from V and 0 bases from J, with 13 bases between. CDR3 coding DNA: TGTGCCAGCAGCTCGGCTGGGCAGGGCTCCTACGAGCAGTACTTC. Translating it yields CASSSAGQGSYEQYF.

The chain has TRBV10-3 and TRBJ1-2; 11 positions agree with TRBD1. CDR3 size: 18 residues. J gave up 0 bases and V 6 bases, and 12 bases lay outside the gene matches. The V gene's germline CDR1 is ENHRY and CDR2 SYGVKD. The CDR3 spells CAIRSSGDRGSSNYGYTF. For the CDR3, the DNA is TGTGCCATCAGATCCTCCGGGGACAGGGGGAGTTCTAACTATGGCTACACCTTC.

The V call is TRBV28, the J call TRBJ2-3; D possibly corresponds to TRBD1 (6 bases). V lost 6 bases and J 6 bases, leaving 10 bases between the germline ends. CDR3 length: 12 residues. CDR1 is MDHEN and CDR2 is SYDVKM in the germline V gene. The DNA for the CDR3 is TGTGCCAGCAGCGTGAGGGGGGATACGCAGTATTTT. Its translation: CASSVRGDTQYF.

The chain is built from TRBV11-2 and TRBJ2-7, with TRBD2 as a possible D gene (5 bases). The germline V gene has CDR1 SGHAT and CDR2 FQNNGV. V lost 3 bases to trimming and J lost 1 base, with 13 bases between them. This CDR3 is 15 amino acids long. The CDR3 nucleotides are TGTGCCAGCAGCTTGCAGGACCGACTATCCTACGAGCAGTACTTC. Its protein is CASSLQDRLSYEQYF.

The chain combines TRBV15 with TRBJ2-4; the D is unclear. V was pared by 0 bases and J by 0 bases, with 6 bases between. CDR3 size: 15 residues. Germline lookup yields CDR1 LNHNV and CDR2 YYDKDF (reference sequence). The CDR3 DNA sequence: TGTGCCACCAGCAGAGATCCAATAGCCAAAAACATTCAGTACTTC. It encodes CATSRDPIAKNIQYF.

With respect to this clone: A read error may account for a junction end that differs from germline. The gene calls are TRBV6-6 and TRBJ1-2; 8 nucleotides match TRBD1. Germline CDR1 reads MNHNY; CDR2 reads SVGAGI (reference sequence). CDR3 length equals 14 residues. The CDR3 here is CASGYGQGNYGYTF. CDR3 coding DNA: TGTGCCAGCGGTTACGGACAGGGAAACTATGGCTACACCTTC.